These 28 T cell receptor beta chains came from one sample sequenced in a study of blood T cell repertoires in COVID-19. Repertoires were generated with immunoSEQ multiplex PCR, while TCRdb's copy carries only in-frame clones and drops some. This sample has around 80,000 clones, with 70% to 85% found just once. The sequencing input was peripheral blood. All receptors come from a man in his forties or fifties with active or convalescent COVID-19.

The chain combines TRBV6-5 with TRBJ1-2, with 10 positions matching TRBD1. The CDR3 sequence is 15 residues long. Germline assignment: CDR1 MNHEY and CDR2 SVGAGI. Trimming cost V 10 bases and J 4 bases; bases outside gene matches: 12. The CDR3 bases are TGTGCCACCCGGGACAGGGGAGTAGGGTCCTATGGCTACACCTTC. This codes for CATRDRGVGSYGYTF.

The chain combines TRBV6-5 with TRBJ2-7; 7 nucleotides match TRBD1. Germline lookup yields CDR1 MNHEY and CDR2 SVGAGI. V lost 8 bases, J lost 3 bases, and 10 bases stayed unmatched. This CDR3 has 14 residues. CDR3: CASSRSGDSYEQYF. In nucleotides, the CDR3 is TGTGCCAGCTCCCGCAGTGGGGACAGCTACGAGCAGTACTTC.

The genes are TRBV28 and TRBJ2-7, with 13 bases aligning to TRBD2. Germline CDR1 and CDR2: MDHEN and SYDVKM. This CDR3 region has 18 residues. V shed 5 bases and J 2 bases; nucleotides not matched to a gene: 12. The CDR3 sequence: CASSPNSGTSGDPYEQYF. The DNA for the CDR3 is TGTGCCAGCAGTCCCAATTCCGGGACTAGCGGGGACCCCTACGAGCAGTACTTC.

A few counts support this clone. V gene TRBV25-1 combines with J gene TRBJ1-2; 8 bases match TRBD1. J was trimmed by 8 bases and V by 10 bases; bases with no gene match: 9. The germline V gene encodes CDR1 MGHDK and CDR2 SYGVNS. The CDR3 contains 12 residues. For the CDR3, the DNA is TGTGCCATCGGGCAGGGGGCAAAGGGCTACACCTTC. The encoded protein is CAIGQGAKGYTF.

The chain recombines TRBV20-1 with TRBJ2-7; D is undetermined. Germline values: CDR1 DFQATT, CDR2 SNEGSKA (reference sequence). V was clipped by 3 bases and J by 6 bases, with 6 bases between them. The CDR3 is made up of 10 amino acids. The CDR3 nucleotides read TGCAGTGCTAGGAGAGGCGAGCAGTACTTC. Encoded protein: CSARRGEQYF.

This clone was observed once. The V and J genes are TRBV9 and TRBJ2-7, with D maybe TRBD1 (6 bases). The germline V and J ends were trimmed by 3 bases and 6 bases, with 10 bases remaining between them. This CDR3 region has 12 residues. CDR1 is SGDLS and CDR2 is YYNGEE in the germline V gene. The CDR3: CASSARGGEQYF. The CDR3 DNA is TGTGCCAGCAGCGCAAGAGGGGGCGAGCAGTACTTC.

The CDR3 protein is CASSPRTGPDSPLHF. The CDR3 region has the DNA TGTGCCAGCAGCCCCAGGACAGGCCCGGATTCACCCCTCCACTTT. The chain employs TRBV7-3 and TRBJ1-6; 7 nucleotides align to TRBD1. Germline values: CDR1 SGHTA, CDR2 FQGTGA. Losses at the gene ends were 5 bases for V and 8 bases for J; bases not matched to a gene: 9. The CDR3 is 15 residues long.

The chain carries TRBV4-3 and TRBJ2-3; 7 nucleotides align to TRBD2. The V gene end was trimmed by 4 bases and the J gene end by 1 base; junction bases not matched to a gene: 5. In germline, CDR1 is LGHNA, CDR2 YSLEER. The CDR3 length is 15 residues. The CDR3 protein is CASSPRAGGTDTQYF. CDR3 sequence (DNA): TGCGCCAGCAGCCCGAGGGCGGGGGGCACAGATACGCAGTATTTT.

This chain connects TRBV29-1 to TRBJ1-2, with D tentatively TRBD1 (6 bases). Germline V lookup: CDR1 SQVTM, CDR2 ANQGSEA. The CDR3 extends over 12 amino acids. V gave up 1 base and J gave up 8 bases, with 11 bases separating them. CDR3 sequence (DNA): TGCAGCGTTGAAGGTCAAGACAGGGGCTACACCTTC. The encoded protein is CSVEGQDRGYTF.

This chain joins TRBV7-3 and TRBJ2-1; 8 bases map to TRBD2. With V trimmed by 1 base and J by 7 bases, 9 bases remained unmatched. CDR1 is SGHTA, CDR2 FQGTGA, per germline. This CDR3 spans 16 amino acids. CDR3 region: CASSLMAGTSNNEQFF. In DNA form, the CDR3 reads TGTGCCAGCAGCTTAATGGCCGGGACTAGTAATAATGAGCAGTTCTTC.

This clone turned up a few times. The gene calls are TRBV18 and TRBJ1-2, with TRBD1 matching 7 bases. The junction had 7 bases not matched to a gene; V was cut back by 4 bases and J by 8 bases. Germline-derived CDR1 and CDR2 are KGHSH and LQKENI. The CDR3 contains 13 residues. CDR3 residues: CASSQRQGDGYTF. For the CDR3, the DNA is TGTGCCAGCTCACAAAGGCAGGGGGACGGCTACACCTTC.

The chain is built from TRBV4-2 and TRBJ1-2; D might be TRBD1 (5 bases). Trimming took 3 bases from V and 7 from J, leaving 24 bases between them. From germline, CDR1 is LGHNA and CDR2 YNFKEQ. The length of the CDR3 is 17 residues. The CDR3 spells CASSQWSRREVGGGYTF. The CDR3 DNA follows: TGTGCCAGCAGCCAGTGGTCAAGACGCGAGGTGGGGGGTGGCTACACCTTC.

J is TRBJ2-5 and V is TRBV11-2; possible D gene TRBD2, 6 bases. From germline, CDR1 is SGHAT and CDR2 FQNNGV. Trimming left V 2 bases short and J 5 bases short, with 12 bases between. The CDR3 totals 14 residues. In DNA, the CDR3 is TGTGCCAGCAGCTTACGCCCAGGGAGGGAGACCCAGTACTTC. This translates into CASSLRPGRETQYF.

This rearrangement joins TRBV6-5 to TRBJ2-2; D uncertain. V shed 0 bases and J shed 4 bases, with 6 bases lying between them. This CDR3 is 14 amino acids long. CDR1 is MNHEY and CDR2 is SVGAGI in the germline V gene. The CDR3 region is CASSYSQSTGELFF. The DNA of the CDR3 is TGTGCCAGCAGTTACTCACAGTCCACCGGGGAGCTGTTTTTT.

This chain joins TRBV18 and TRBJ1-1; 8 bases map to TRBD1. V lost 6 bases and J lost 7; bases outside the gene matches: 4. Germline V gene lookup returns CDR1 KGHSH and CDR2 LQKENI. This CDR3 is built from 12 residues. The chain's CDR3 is CASSLQGVEAFF. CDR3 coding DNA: TGTGCCAGCTCTTTACAGGGGGTTGAAGCTTTCTTT.

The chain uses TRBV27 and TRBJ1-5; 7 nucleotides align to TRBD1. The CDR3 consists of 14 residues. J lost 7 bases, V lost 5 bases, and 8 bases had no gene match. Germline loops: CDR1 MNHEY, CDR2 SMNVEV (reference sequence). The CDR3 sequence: CASSPRQGRQPQHF. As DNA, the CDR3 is TGTGCCAGCAGTCCCCGACAGGGCAGACAGCCCCAGCATTTT.

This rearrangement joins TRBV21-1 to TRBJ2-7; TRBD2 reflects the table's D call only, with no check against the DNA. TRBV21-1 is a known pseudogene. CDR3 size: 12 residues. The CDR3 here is CAGGGAPYEQYF. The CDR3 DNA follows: TGTGCCGGGGGGGGAGCCCCCTACGAGCAGTACTTC.

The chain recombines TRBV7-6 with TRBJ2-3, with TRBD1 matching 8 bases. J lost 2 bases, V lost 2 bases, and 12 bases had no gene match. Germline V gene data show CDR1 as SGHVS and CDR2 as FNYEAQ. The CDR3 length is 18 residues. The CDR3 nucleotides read TGTGCCAGCAGCTTACCCAGAGGGACAGGAGAATACACAGATACGCAGTATTTT. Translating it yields CASSLPRGTGEYTDTQYF.

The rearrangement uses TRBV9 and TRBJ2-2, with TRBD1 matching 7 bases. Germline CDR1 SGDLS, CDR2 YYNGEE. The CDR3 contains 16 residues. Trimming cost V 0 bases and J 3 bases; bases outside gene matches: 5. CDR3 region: CASSVAEGAYTGELFF. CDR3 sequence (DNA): TGTGCCAGCAGCGTAGCCGAGGGGGCTTACACCGGGGAGCTGTTTTTT.

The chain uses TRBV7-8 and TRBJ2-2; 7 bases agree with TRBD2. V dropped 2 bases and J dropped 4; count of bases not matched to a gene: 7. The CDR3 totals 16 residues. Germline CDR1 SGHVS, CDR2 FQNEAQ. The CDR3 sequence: CASSLTTSPPTGELFF. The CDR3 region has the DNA TGTGCCAGCAGCTTAACGACTAGCCCGCCCACCGGGGAGCTGTTTTTT. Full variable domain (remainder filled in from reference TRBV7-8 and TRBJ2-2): GAGVSQSPRYKVAKRGQDVALRCDPISGHVSLFWYQQALGQGPEFLTYFQNEAQLDKSGLPSDRFFAERPEGSVSTLKIQRTQQEDSAVYLCASSLTTSPPTGELFFGEGSRLTVL.

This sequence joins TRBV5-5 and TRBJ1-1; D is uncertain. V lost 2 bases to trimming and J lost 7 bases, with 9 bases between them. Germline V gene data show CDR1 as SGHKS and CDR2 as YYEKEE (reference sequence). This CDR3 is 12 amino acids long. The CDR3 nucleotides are TGTGCCAGCAGCTTCGTACGCGGTGAAGCTTTCTTT. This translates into CASSFVRGEAFF. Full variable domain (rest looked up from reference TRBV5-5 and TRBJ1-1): DAGVTQSPTHLIKTRGQQVTLRCSPISGHKSVSWYQQVLGQGPQFIFQYYEKEERGRGNFPDRFSARQFPNYSSELNVNALLLGDSALYLCASSFVRGEAFFGQGTRLTVV.

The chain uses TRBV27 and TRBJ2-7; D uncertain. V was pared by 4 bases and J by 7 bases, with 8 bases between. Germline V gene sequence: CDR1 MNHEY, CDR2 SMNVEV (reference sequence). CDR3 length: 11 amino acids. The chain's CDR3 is CASSSPPEQYF. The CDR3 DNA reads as TGTGCCAGCAGTTCCCCCCCGGAGCAGTACTTC.

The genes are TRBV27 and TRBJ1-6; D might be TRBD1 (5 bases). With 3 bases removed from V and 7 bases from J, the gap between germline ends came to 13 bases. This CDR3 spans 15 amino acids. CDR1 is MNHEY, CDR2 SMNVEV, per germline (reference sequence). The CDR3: CASSFDRTLNSPLHF. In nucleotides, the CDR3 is TGTGCCAGCAGTTTCGACAGAACTCTCAATTCACCCCTCCACTTT.

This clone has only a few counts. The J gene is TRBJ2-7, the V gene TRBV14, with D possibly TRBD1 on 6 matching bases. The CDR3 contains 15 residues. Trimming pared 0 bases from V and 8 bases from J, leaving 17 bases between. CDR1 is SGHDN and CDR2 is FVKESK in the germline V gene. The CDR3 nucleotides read TGTGCCAGCAGCCAAGAGGGGGCAGGACCCCTCCAGCAGTACTTC. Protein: CASSQEGAGPLQQYF. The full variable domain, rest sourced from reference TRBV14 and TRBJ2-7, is EAGVTQFPSHSVIEKGQTVTLRCDPISGHDNLYWYRRVMGKEIKFLLHFVKESKQDESGMPNNRFLAERTGGTYSTLKVQPAELEDSGVYFCASSQEGAGPLQQYFGPGTRLTVT.

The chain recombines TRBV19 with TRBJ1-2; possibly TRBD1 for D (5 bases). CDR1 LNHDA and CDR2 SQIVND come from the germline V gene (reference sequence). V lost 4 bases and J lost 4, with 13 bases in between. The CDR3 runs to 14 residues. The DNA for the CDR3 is TGTGCCAGTAGTAGGAGGGGACCCTCCTATGGCTACACCTTC. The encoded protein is CASSRRGPSYGYTF.

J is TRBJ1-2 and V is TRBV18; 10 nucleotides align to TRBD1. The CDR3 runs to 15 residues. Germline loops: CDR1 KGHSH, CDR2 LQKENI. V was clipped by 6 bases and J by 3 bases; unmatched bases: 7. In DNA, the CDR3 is TGTGCCAGCTCCCCAGGACAGGGGGGAGACTATGGCTACACCTTC. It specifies CASSPGQGGDYGYTF.

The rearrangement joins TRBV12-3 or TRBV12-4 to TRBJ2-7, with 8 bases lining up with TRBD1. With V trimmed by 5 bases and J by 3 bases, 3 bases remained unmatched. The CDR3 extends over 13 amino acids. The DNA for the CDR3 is TGTGCCAGCAGTCCAGGACAGGGCTACGAGCAGTACTTC. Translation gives CASSPGQGYEQYF.

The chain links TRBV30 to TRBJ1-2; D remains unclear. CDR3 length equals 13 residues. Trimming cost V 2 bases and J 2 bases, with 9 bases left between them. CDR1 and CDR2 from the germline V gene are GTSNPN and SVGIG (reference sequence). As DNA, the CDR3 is TGTGCCTGGAGTACGAGCTACAACTATGGCTACACCTTC. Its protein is CAWSTSYNYGYTF.